A selection of T cell receptor beta chains follows, all from one sample in a study of cytomegalovirus exposure and HLA in healthy donors. The table came from immunoSEQ multiplex PCR; TCRdb's copy has only in-frame clones and leaves some out. The sample records some 120,000 clones, about 84% being singletons. The source material was PBMCs. The receptors stem from a man in his forties or fifties in good health and CMV-seronegative. CDR3s include the opening cysteine and the closing phenylalanine or tryptophan. The order of the fields is clone size, V gene, J gene, D gene, CDR3 DNA, CDR3 protein. A D gene is named only where the DNA matches it firmly. Size values are once, few and many counts, or a class for expanded clones, and some rows have none.

>-|TRBV7-9|TRBJ1-6|TRBD1
TGTTCCAGCAGCTCCGCCGGGACAGGGGATAATTCACCCCTCCACTTT
CSSSSAGTGDNSPLHF
>-|TRBV6-6|TRBJ2-5|-
TGTGCCAGCAGCCATAGAAGTCCGCAAGAGACCCAGTACTTC
CASSHRSPQETQYF
>-|TRBV7-9|TRBJ1-1|-
TGTGCCAGCGGACAGCTTACGACTGAAGCTTTCTTT
CASGQLTTEAFF
>-|TRBV7-6|TRBJ2-1|TRBD2
TGTGCCAGCAGCTTAGATCGGGGGGGCCCCAATGAGCAGTTCTTC
CASSLDRGGPNEQFF
>-|TRBV18|TRBJ1-2|-
TGTGCCAGCTCACCAGAGGAGGGCCATGGCTACACCTTC
CASSPEEGHGYTF
>-|TRBV11-2|TRBJ2-7|-
TGTGCCAGCAGCCGGACAGTCGAGCAGTACTTC
CASSRTVEQYF
>-|TRBV6-1|TRBJ2-5|-
TGTGCCAGCAGTGTTGGAGGTCAAGAGACCCAGTACTTC
CASSVGGQETQYF
>few|TRBV18|TRBJ2-5|-
TGTGCCAGCTCACCCAGAGACATAGTACGAGGGCAGTACTTC
CASSPRDIVRGQYF
>-|TRBV6-6|TRBJ1-3|TRBD1
TGTGCCAGCAGTCCGACTCAGGGGGCAACTGGAAACACCATATATTTT
CASSPTQGATGNTIYF
>-|TRBV25-1|TRBJ2-7|-
TGTGCCAGCAGTGTATCCGGGGGAACCTACGAGCAGTACTTC
CASSVSGGTYEQYF
>once|TRBV13|TRBJ2-6|-
TGTGCCAGCAGCTCTGGGGCCAACGGCCTGACTTTC
CASSSGANGLTF
>-|TRBV5-6|TRBJ1-2|-
TGTGCCAGCAGCTTGCGGAAAGCGCCCTATGGCTACACCTTC
CASSLRKAPYGYTF
>-|TRBV5-1|TRBJ2-7|-
TGCGCCAGCAGCTTGGCCGGCGGGGGCCCGTCCTACGAGCAGTACTTC
CASSLAGGGPSYEQYF
>-|TRBV27|TRBJ2-7|-
TGTGCCAGCAGTTTATATCAGGGCTCCTACGAGCAGTACTTC
CASSLYQGSYEQYF
>few|TRBV4-2|TRBJ2-4|-
TGTGCCAGCAGCCAAGATTGGAGTCGAAACATTCAGTACTTC
CASSQDWSRNIQYF
>-|TRBV7-9|TRBJ1-2|-
TGTGCCAGCAGCTTAGGGGAGAACTATGGCTACACCTTC
CASSLGENYGYTF
>-|TRBV15|TRBJ1-4|-
TGTGCCACCAGCAGAGATAGGCTCGGGGTGAATAATGAAAAACTGTTTTTT
CATSRDRLGVNNEKLFF
>-|TRBV5-1|TRBJ2-3|TRBD2
TGCGCCAGCAGCGCAGGACTAGCGGAGTTCACAGATACGCAGTATTTT
CASSAGLAEFTDTQYF
>once|TRBV2|TRBJ1-1|TRBD1
TGTGCCAGCAAGCCGGACAGGGACAGCACTGAAGCTTTCTTT
CASKPDRDSTEAFF
>-|TRBV6-5|TRBJ2-7|TRBD2
TGTGCCAGCAGTTCTTTAGCGGGGGCCCGAACCTACGAGCAGTACTTC
CASSSLAGARTYEQYF
>-|TRBV7-2|TRBJ2-3|TRBD2
TGTGCCAGCACTCTCAGGCGGGGGGTGGGCACAGATACGCAGTATTTT
CASTLRRGVGTDTQYF
>-|TRBV4-3|TRBJ1-2|-
TGCGCCAGCAGCCAAGTCCCGAATTTACGGTATGGCTACACCTTC
CASSQVPNLRYGYTF
>-|TRBV7-9|TRBJ1-1|-
TGTGCCAGCAGCGAACGAAGCGGGGCTGAAGCTTTCTTT
CASSERSGAEAFF
>-|TRBV7-9|TRBJ1-2|TRBD1
TGTGCCAGCAGGGGGGGGGACAGGGGAAACTATGGCTACACCTTC
CASRGGDRGNYGYTF
>-|TRBV11-2|TRBJ1-2|-
TGTGCCAGCAGCTTAAGGGGCAGAATGGAGAGTGGCTACACCTTC
CASSLRGRMESGYTF
>few|TRBV9|TRBJ1-6|-
TGTGCCAGCAGCGTAGTGAGCGACGACCGAAAAGATAATTCACCCCTCCACTTT
CASSVVSDDRKDNSPLHF
>-|TRBV18|TRBJ2-5|TRBD1
TGTGCCAGCCAGGGGGTAGAGACCCAGTACTTC
CASQGVETQYF
>-|TRBV11-2|TRBJ1-5|TRBD1
TGTGCCAGCAGCTTACCAGGGGGGAAGAATCAGCCCCAGCATTTT
CASSLPGGKNQPQHF
>-|TRBV7-9|TRBJ1-3|-
TGTGCCAGCAGCCCGGACAGAAGGAACACCATATATTTT
CASSPDRRNTIYF
>-|TRBV7-9|TRBJ1-2|TRBD1
TGTGCCAGCACGGGGACAGGCCCTAACTATGGCTACACCTTC
CASTGTGPNYGYTF
>-|TRBV25-1|TRBJ2-5|-
TGTGCCAGCAGTGATGTTGGGGGGGCGAGGTTAGCGGAAGAGACCCAGTACTTC
CASSDVGGARLAEETQYF
>once|TRBV5-4|TRBJ1-2|TRBD1
TGTGCCAGCAGCCCGGGGACAGCCTATGGCTACACCTTC
CASSPGTAYGYTF
>-|TRBV7-2|TRBJ1-6|-
TGTGCCAGCAGCTCCCGGGACAATAATTCACCCCTTCACTTT
CASSSRDNNSPLHF
>-|TRBV5-1|TRBJ2-7|-
TGCGCCAGCAGCTTGGCCCCAGGGCGGGAGCAGTACTTC
CASSLAPGREQYF
>few|TRBV4-3|TRBJ2-7|-
TGCGCCAGCAGCTCTACATGTCGGCGGACAAAGAGGCACGAGCAGTACTTC
CASSSTCRRTKRHEQYF
>-|TRBV7-2|TRBJ2-5|TRBD2
TGTGCCAGCAGCACTCTAGGACTAGCGGAAGAGACCCAGTACTTC
CASSTLGLAEETQYF
>-|TRBV2|TRBJ2-7|-
TGTGCCAGCAGTGATGGGGGGGCGCGCTACGAGCAGTACTTC
CASSDGGARYEQYF
>-|TRBV6-4|TRBJ2-2|-
TGTGCCAGCAGTGGAGATTTATTGGGGGGCACCGGGGAGCTGTTTTTT
CASSGDLLGGTGELFF
>-|TRBV6-6|TRBJ1-2|-
TGTGCCAGCAGTTGGGGTGCAGAGAGCGGACGCTACACCTTC
CASSWGAESGRYTF
>few|TRBV30|TRBJ1-2|-
TGTGCCTGGGGCTGGGGGGGCGGCTACACCTTC
CAWGWGGGYTF
>-|TRBV5-1|TRBJ2-1|TRBD2
TGCGCCAGCAGCCTCCCTTCAGCGGGGATTAACAATGAGCAGTTCTTC
CASSLPSAGINNEQFF
>-|TRBV7-2|TRBJ2-5|TRBD2
TGTGCCAGCAGCCCCCCCAGGATTAGCGGGATTGAGACCCAGTACTTC
CASSPPRISGIETQYF
>-|TRBV6-5|TRBJ2-5|TRBD2
TGTGCCAGCAGTTACCCAGCCGGGGGGGAGACCCAGTACTTC
CASSYPAGGETQYF
>-|TRBV29-1|TRBJ1-1|-
TGCAGCGTTCTCAGGGGAAAAACTGAAGCTTTCTTT
CSVLRGKTEAFF
>-|TRBV6-6|TRBJ2-3|-
TGTGCCAGCAGGGCGAGGGGGGGGGCAGATACGCAGTATTTT
CASRARGGADTQYF
>few|TRBV9|TRBJ1-4|-
TGTGCCAGCAGCACAGGTTCCGGTGGTGAAAAACTGTTTTTT
CASSTGSGGEKLFF
>-|TRBV2|TRBJ2-1|TRBD1
TGTGCCAGCACCTCCGACAGGGAAGGTCGTTGGTTCTTC
CASTSDREGRWFF
>-|TRBV19|TRBJ2-7|TRBD1
TGTGCCAGTAGTCCAGGGGGCGGGGAATTGGGTCTCGAGCAGTACTTC
CASSPGGGELGLEQYF
>once|TRBV6-5|TRBJ1-2|-
TGTGCCAGCAGTTACCGCGGCGAATCGGGTGGCTACACCTTC
CASSYRGESGGYTF
>few|TRBV6-1|TRBJ2-3|-
TGTGCCAGCAGTGAAAGCTCTGGAGGCGGGGGCAGCACAGATACGCAGTATTTT
CASSESSGGGGSTDTQYF
>-|TRBV5-4|TRBJ2-7|TRBD2
TGTGCCAGCAGCCCTAGCGGGGGCCTCTCCTACGAGCAGTACTTC
CASSPSGGLSYEQYF
>-|TRBV28|TRBJ1-6|-
TGTGCCAGTCGGGGGGGGGCGCAATCCTATAATTCACCCCTCCACTTT
CASRGGAQSYNSPLHF
>once|TRBV5-1|TRBJ2-7|TRBD1
TGCGCCAGCAGCTACAGGACAGGGGGGTCCTACGAGCAGTACTTC
CASSYRTGGSYEQYF
>-|TRBV29-1|TRBJ2-7|TRBD1
TGCAGCGCATCCAAGCCGGGACAGGGGAACGACGAGCAGTACTTC
CSASKPGQGNDEQYF
>-|TRBV7-6|TRBJ2-2|-
TGTGCCAGCAGCTTAGAATACACCGGGGAGCTGTTTTTC
CASSLEYTGELFF
>-|TRBV28|TRBJ2-1|-
TGTGCCAGCAGTTTAGCGGGGATTAACTACAATGAGCAGTTCTTC
CASSLAGINYNEQFF
>-|TRBV7-9|TRBJ2-7|-
TGTGCCAGCAGCTTAGTTCCTGACGAGCAGTACTTC
CASSLVPDEQYF
>-|TRBV7-2|TRBJ2-3|TRBD2
TGTGCCAGCAGTTGGACTAGCGGGGTGGGAGATACGCAGTATTTT
CASSWTSGVGDTQYF